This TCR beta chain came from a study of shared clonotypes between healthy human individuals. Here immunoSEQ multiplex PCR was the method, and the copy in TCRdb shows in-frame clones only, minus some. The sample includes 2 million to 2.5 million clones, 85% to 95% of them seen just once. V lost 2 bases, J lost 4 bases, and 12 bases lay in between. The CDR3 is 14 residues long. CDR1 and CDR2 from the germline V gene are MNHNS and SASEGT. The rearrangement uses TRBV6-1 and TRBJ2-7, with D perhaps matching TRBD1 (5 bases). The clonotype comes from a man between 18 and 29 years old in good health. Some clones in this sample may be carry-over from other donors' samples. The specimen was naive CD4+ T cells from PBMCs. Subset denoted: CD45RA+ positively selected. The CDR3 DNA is TGTGCCAGCAGTGAACGACAGCCGTGGTACGAGCAGTACTTC. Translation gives CASSERQPWYEQYF.